Reported below is one T cell receptor beta chain. Its antigen is not known. This record comes from a study of T-cell memory formation after mild COVID-19. Study at large: For the most part, TCR clusters were specific to one donor. Study-level points and caveats: CD4/CD8 balance characterized clones contracting day 15 to 85, and CD4+ skew characterized later expanders.

The 5'RACE method, run with constant-segment primers, produced TCR alpha and TCR beta cDNA libraries (carrying sample barcodes and UMIs). TCRdb reanalysed the 5' RACE reads using MiXCR and keeps one entry per CDR3 protein. The data hold about 200,000 distinct CDR3 sequences, with roughly 17% observed a single time. This sequence was found in an adult woman who had mild COVID-19 (a few samples of this study predate the infection). Cell type and time point are not known. Sequencing used PBMCs or a T cell subset sorted from them (not recorded which).

CDR3 residues: CSQRTGGVNSPLHF. The CDR3 DNA is TGCAGCCAGAGGACAGGGGGCGTTAATTCACCCCTCCACTTT. V is TRBV20-1 and J is TRBJ1-6; 11 bases match TRBD1. This CDR3 region has 14 residues. CDR1 and CDR2 (germline): DFQATT, SNEGSKA (reference sequence).